The clone carrying this T cell receptor beta chain was picked up a small number of times. The sample is drawn from a study of naive and memory T cell subsets. Germline V gene lookup returns CDR1 ENHRY and CDR2 SYGVKD. CDR3 length equals 14 residues. V shed 3 bases and J shed 1 base, with 7 bases lying between them. Cells stained for CD3, CD4, CD8, CD45RA, CD27 and viability were sorted into four CD45RA/CD27 subsets. The beta constant-region primer was an equimolar mix of two oligonucleotides covering TRBC1 and TRBC2. Nested alpha and beta constant-region primers with the SP2 primer drove four PCR rounds on ligated cDNA. A 12-nucleotide UMI and the SP2 primer were added to the cDNA 3' end by oligonucleotide ligation. TCRdb reprocessed the UMI-ligation and nested PCR reads with MiXCR, giving one entry per CDR3 protein. The profile shows approximately 80,000 distinct CDR3 sequences, approximately 9.2% of them singletons.

Sequenced input: naive CD8+ T cells from blood. The origin of this receptor is a human donor in good health. The chain employs TRBV10-3 and TRBJ2-1; the D is unclear. Written as DNA, the CDR3 is TGTGCCATCAGTGAAGGGTCTTCCTACAATGAGCAGTTCTTC. Its protein product is CAISEGSSYNEQFF.